Below, 15 T cell receptor beta chains from the same sample are listed, as sequenced in a study of cytomegalovirus exposure and HLA in healthy donors. Repertoires were generated with immunoSEQ multiplex PCR, while TCRdb's copy carries only in-frame clones and drops some. The sample lists roughly 200,000 clones, roughly 77% occurring once. What was sequenced was PBMCs. These receptor sequences come from a woman in her twenties or thirties in good health and CMV-seronegative.

The chain employs TRBV4-1 and TRBJ2-7, with 12 bases that match TRBD2. Germline loops: CDR1 MGHRA, CDR2 YSYEKL. Trimming took 0 bases from V and 4 from J; bases not matched to a gene: 7. This CDR3 has 17 residues. CDR3: CASSQDPLTSGGYEQYF. CDR3 DNA: TGCGCCAGCAGCCAAGATCCACTGACTAGCGGGGGTTACGAGCAGTACTTC.

The rearrangement links TRBV5-6 to TRBJ1-2; maybe TRBD1 (6 bases). The CDR3 is 13 residues long. Germline V lookup: CDR1 SGHDT, CDR2 YYEEEE. V was trimmed by 3 bases and J by 6 bases, leaving 12 bases between them. The CDR3 region has the DNA TGTGCCAGCAGCTACAGGGTCATCGATGGCTACACCTTC. This gives the protein CASSYRVIDGYTF.

CDR3 loop: CASSVPLGAPNYGYTF. The CDR3, as DNA: TGTGCCAGTAGTGTCCCGTTGGGGGCGCCTAACTATGGCTACACCTTC. The V gene is TRBV19, the J gene TRBJ1-2; tentative D call: TRBD1 (6 bases). CDR1 is LNHDA, CDR2 SQIVND, per germline (reference sequence). The V and J ends lost 5 bases and 0 bases respectively, with 16 bases between them. The CDR3 extends over 16 amino acids.

The rearrangement links TRBV6-6 to TRBJ1-1, with 9 bases aligning to TRBD1. The CDR3 sequence is 15 residues long. Losses at the gene ends were 5 bases for V and 5 bases for J; bases not matched to a gene: 9. The germline V gene has CDR1 MNHNY and CDR2 SVGAGI (reference sequence). This CDR3 reads CASSKNRGQGTEAFF. The CDR3 region has the DNA TGTGCCAGCAGTAAGAACAGGGGGCAGGGAACTGAAGCTTTCTTT.

This clone was counted only a few times. The chain is built from TRBV6-5 and TRBJ2-7, with 11 bases identical to TRBD1. V lost 6 bases to trimming and J lost 0 bases; unmatched junction nucleotides: 4. Germline-derived CDR1 and CDR2 are MNHEY and SVGAGI. The CDR3 spans 15 residues. The CDR3 DNA sequence: TGTGCCAGCAGATCCGGGACAGGGGGCTCCTACGAGCAGTACTTC. This sequence encodes CASRSGTGGSYEQYF.

This clone was picked up a small number of times. The chain recombines TRBV28 with TRBJ1-6; a possible D gene is TRBD1 (6 bases). This CDR3 contains 15 residues. Trimming shortened V by 7 bases and J by 11 bases, and 21 bases separated the two germline ends. Germline V gene lookup returns CDR1 MDHEN and CDR2 SYDVKM. CDR3 sequence reads: CASTPRTGKGAPLHF. Written as DNA, the CDR3 is TGTGCCAGCACCCCCCGCACAGGGAAAGGTGCACCCCTCCACTTT. The full variable domain, rest sourced from reference TRBV28 and TRBJ1-6, is DVKVTQSSRYLVKRTGEKVFLECVQDMDHENMFWYRQDPGLGLRLIYFSYDVKMKEKGDIPEGYSVSREKKERFSLILESASTNQTSMYLCASTPRTGKGAPLHFGNGTRLTVT.

The rearrangement links TRBV7-2 to TRBJ2-7; TRBD2 agrees at 7 bases. Germline trimming cut 6 bases from V and 3 bases from J; bases unmatched to any gene: 8. The V gene's germline CDR1 is SGHTA and CDR2 FQGNSA. This CDR3 spans 14 amino acids. The CDR3, as DNA: TGTGCCAGCAGTTTCGGCGGGAGATACTACGAGCAGTACTTC. It is translated as CASSFGGRYYEQYF.

This clone was detected only a few times. The chain combines TRBV29-1 with TRBJ1-2, with TRBD1 matching 9 bases. Germline loops: CDR1 SQVTM, CDR2 ANQGSEA. CDR3 length: 13 residues. J lost 6 bases, V lost 0 bases, and 2 bases had no gene match. The CDR3 DNA reads TGCAGCGTTGAAGATCGGGACAGGGATGGCTACACCTTC. Translating gives CSVEDRDRDGYTF.

The chain links TRBV5-1 to TRBJ2-5, with D hard to call. The V and J ends lost 0 bases and 1 base respectively, with 10 bases between them. CDR1 SGHRS and CDR2 YFSETQ come from the germline V gene. CDR3 length: 15 amino acids. This CDR3 reads CASSLGQAIQETQYF. In nucleotides, the CDR3 is TGCGCCAGCAGCTTGGGGCAGGCGATCCAAGAGACCCAGTACTTC.

The V call is TRBV11-2, the J call TRBJ2-7; no clear D gene. The CDR3 has 13 residues. V was clipped by 1 base and J by 3 bases, with 7 bases between them. Germline V CDR1 and CDR2: SGHAT, FQNNGV. CDR3: CASSLGQNYEQYF. In nucleotides, the CDR3 is TGTGCCAGCAGCTTAGGCCAGAACTACGAGCAGTACTTC. Variable domain in full (rest from reference TRBV11-2 and TRBJ2-7): EAGVAQSPRYKIIEKRQSVAFWCNPISGHATLYWYQQILGQGPKLLIQFQNNGVVDDSQLPKDRFSAERLKGVDSTLKIQPAKLEDSAVYLCASSLGQNYEQYFGPGTRLTVT.

The gene calls are TRBV4-1 and TRBJ2-5; maybe TRBD2 (7 bases). CDR3 length equals 17 residues. Trimming removed 0 bases from V and 0 bases from J, with 14 bases in between. CDR1 MGHRA and CDR2 YSYEKL come from the germline V gene. The CDR3 DNA reads TGCGCCAGCAGCCAAGAACCAGGGAGGGGGTACCAAGAGACCCAGTACTTC. Amino acids: CASSQEPGRGYQETQYF.

This sequence joins TRBV7-8 and TRBJ2-7; D is perhaps TRBD2 (5 bases). Germline values: CDR1 SGHVS, CDR2 FQNEAQ. V lost 1 base to trimming and J lost 0 bases, with 10 bases between them. CDR3 length: 15 amino acids. The CDR3 protein is CASSLESGFSYEQYF. The CDR3 DNA is TGTGCCAGCAGCTTAGAAAGCGGATTCTCCTACGAGCAGTACTTC.

The genes are TRBV25-1 and TRBJ2-3; TRBD1 matches at 10 bases. Germline V gene lookup returns CDR1 MGHDK and CDR2 SYGVNS. CDR3 length: 16 amino acids. V was clipped by 4 bases and J by 3 bases; unmatched bases: 7. CDR3 nucleotide sequence: TGTGCCAGCAGTGGGATGAGGACAGGGGGTACAGATACGCAGTATTTT. It encodes CASSGMRTGGTDTQYF.

The chain combines TRBV4-2 with TRBJ1-6; D may be TRBD1 (5 bases). CDR3 length equals 14 residues. Germline V gene data show CDR1 as LGHNA and CDR2 as YNFKEQ. The germline V and J ends were trimmed by 0 bases and 7 bases, with 7 bases remaining between them. The CDR3 DNA follows: TGTGCCAGCAGCCAAGACAGGGCGAATTCACCCCTCCACTTT. As protein: CASSQDRANSPLHF.

In its sample, this clone was seen a few times. This chain connects TRBV7-9 to TRBJ2-5; TRBD1 aligns across 7 bases. Germline V gene lookup returns CDR1 SEHNR and CDR2 FQNEAQ (reference sequence). This CDR3 spans 13 amino acids. V gave up 8 bases and J gave up 5 bases; unmatched junction bases: 8. The CDR3 reads CASAGQVRETQYF. Written as DNA, the CDR3 is TGTGCCAGCGCTGGACAGGTCCGGGAGACCCAGTACTTC.